One and the same sample provided the 7 T cell receptor beta chains below, sequenced in a study of T cells after yellow fever vaccination. TCRdb re-analysed the 5' RACE reads in MiXCR, keeping a single row per CDR3 protein. The table records about 340,000 distinct CDR3 sequences, 3% to 4.5% of them present only once. The sample was PBMCs, taken 5 days after the yellow fever booster vaccination. The receptor source for this set is a man aged 18 to 29 who received the YFV17D yellow fever vaccine.

This clonotype was detected a few times. J is TRBJ2-2 and V is TRBV20-1, with D perhaps assigned TRBD1 or TRBD2 (5 bases each). This CDR3 has 13 residues. From germline, CDR1 is DFQATT and CDR2 SNEGSKA (reference sequence). V was cut by 6 bases and J by 2 bases, with 10 bases left in between. In DNA form, the CDR3 reads TGCAGTGCCACGGGGCCCAACACCGGGGAGCTGTTTTTT. Amino acid sequence: CSATGPNTGELFF.

This clonotype was found a few times. This chain connects TRBV24-1 to TRBJ2-2; TRBD1 is a possible D gene (5 bases). Germline V gene sequence: CDR1 KGHDR, CDR2 SFDVKD. This CDR3 is 16 amino acids long. The germline V and J ends were trimmed by 9 bases and 0 bases, with 16 bases remaining between them. CDR3 loop: CATGDSSISNTGELFF. Here the CDR3 DNA reads TGTGCCACCGGCGACAGCAGCATATCGAACACCGGGGAGCTGTTTTTT.

This clonotype was recorded at least ten times. The chain couples TRBV5-1 to TRBJ1-1; 11 bases line up with TRBD1. Germline assignment: CDR1 SGHRS and CDR2 YFSETQ. Unmatched junction bases numbered 9, after V lost 3 bases and J lost 8 bases. CDR3 size: 15 residues. CDR3 region: CASSSGQGASGEAFF. DNA of the CDR3: TGCGCCAGCAGCTCCGGACAGGGGGCGTCGGGCGAAGCTTTCTTT. Combining the CDR3 with reference TRBV5-1 and TRBJ1-1 gives the whole variable domain KAGVTQTPRYLIKTRGQQVTLSCSPISGHRSVSWYQQTPGQGLQFLFEYFSETQRNKGNFPGRFSGRQFSNSRSEMNVSTLELGDSALYLCASSSGQGASGEAFFGQGTRLTVV.

The V call is TRBV5-1, the J call TRBJ1-3; D is ambiguous. The V end was cut by 4 bases, the J end by 6 bases, with 20 bases between. In germline, CDR1 is SGHRS, CDR2 YFSETQ. CDR3 size: 16 residues. CDR3 nucleotide sequence: TGCGCCAGCAGCGTGGGTTGGAGCCAGCAGTTAAACACCATATATTTT. It encodes CASSVGWSQQLNTIYF.

This clonotype has only a few counts. The chain uses TRBV20-1 and TRBJ2-2, with D uncertain. Trimming took off 8 bases at V and 6 bases at J, with 10 bases between the two ends. The CDR3 is 11 amino acids. Germline V gives CDR1 DFQATT, CDR2 SNEGSKA (reference sequence). This chain's CDR3 is CSSARAGELFF. The CDR3 bases are TGCAGTTCTGCTCGCGCCGGGGAGCTGTTTTTT.

This clonotype has only a few counts. The chain recombines TRBV12-3 or TRBV12-4 with TRBJ1-5, with a weak D call TRBD1 (5 bases). The CDR3 runs to 14 residues. Between the trimmed V and J ends, which lost 4 bases and 3 bases, there was a span of 10 bases. The CDR3 region has the DNA TGTGCCAGCAGTTGGTCAGGGATCAATCAGCCCCAGCATTTT. This sequence encodes CASSWSGINQPQHF.

This chain connects TRBV19 to TRBJ1-5; 7 nucleotides line up with TRBD1. Trimming at V came to 10 bases and at J to 1 base, leaving 4 bases not matched to a gene. The CDR3 totals 13 residues. In germline, CDR1 is LNHDA, CDR2 SQIVND (reference sequence). The CDR3 coding sequence is TGTGCCACTAGGACAGGCAGCAATCAGCCCCAGCATTTT. It encodes CATRTGSNQPQHF.